These T cell receptor beta chains were read from a single sample in a study of CD8 T cells in ankylosing spondylitis. TCRdb recomputed calls from the 5' RACE reads with MiXCR, one row per CDR3 protein. This table holds about 500,000 distinct CDR3 sequences, approximately 12% found once. Sequences were obtained from blood, either unsorted or a sorted T cell fraction (not recorded which). These TCRs come from a male donor with ankylosing spondylitis. Both conserved end residues are part of each CDR3. A D gene is named only where the DNA matches it firmly.

D: TRBD2
V: TRBV19
CDR3: CASSFEAGEYNEQFF

D: NA
V: TRBV9
CDR3: CASSAGFDSRETQYF

D: NA
V: TRBV12-3/TRBV12-4
CDR3: CASSTRGGTEAFF

D: NA
V: TRBV15
CDR3: CATSRPPRGYEQYF

D: NA
V: TRBV20-1
CDR3: CSAREMVGTGELFF

D: NA
V: TRBV20-1
CDR3: CSASPQGDTEAFF

D: NA
V: TRBV12-3/TRBV12-4
CDR3: CASSFGHSGSPLHF

D: TRBD1
V: TRBV28
CDR3: CASSLEVIGGHQYEQYF

D: NA
V: TRBV3-1
CDR3: CASSQTSRLTGQETQYF

D: NA
V: TRBV20-1
CDR3: CSARKTFGSSTYEQYF

D: TRBD2
V: TRBV24-1
CDR3: CATSRSGSLGDTQYF

D: NA
V: TRBV2
CDR3: CASSYRQALNNEQFF

D: TRBD2
V: TRBV15
CDR3: CATSRDLREAYNEQFF

D: NA
V: TRBV30
CDR3: CAWSKSNTGELFF

D: TRBD2
V: TRBV7-2
CDR3: CASSPNSGRARDTQYF

D: NA
V: TRBV30
CDR3: CAWSRRGEYTDTQYF

D: NA
V: TRBV5-6
CDR3: CASSLVSFYGYTF

D: NA
V: TRBV12-3/TRBV12-4
CDR3: CASSQTGATDTQYF